The clone carrying this T cell receptor (beta chain) has just one count. The data derive from a study of blood T cell repertoires in COVID-19. V was pared by 2 bases and J by 4 bases, with 4 bases of the junction left unmatched. The CDR3 has 15 amino acids. Looked up from germline, CDR1 is LGHNT and CDR2 is FRNRAP. Assignment of participants to cohorts was predicated upon participant-reported clinical history. The method was immunoSEQ multiplex PCR; TCRdb's version includes in-frame clones alone and lacks a portion of them. The sample lists 270,000 or so clones, around 89% occurring once. V gene TRBV12-5 combines with J gene TRBJ2-5; 10 nucleotides agree with TRBD2. This receptor was identified in a woman in her twenties or thirties with acute COVID-19. The sample was PBMCs or T cells enriched from blood (not recorded which). The CDR3 spells CASGLFLAGVETQYF. The CDR3 region has the DNA TGTGCTAGTGGTTTGTTCCTAGCGGGAGTAGAGACCCAGTACTTC.